Below, one T cell receptor beta chain is given with its context. These data originate in a study of blood T cell repertoires in COVID-19. Overall study context: Donors in the United States, Italy and Spain gave samples during acute or convalescent COVID-19.

Germline CDR1 and CDR2: SQVTM and ANQGSEA. This CDR3 is built from 11 residues. V was trimmed by 6 bases and J by 4 bases, leaving 9 bases between them. TCRdb keeps only in-frame clones here, not all; method: immunoSEQ multiplex PCR. The repertoire holds more than 300,000 clones, with around nine tenths as singletons. The sequence derives from a woman between 65 and 79 years old with COVID-19, enrolled during active disease. The specimen was peripheral blood. The genes are TRBV29-1 and TRBJ2-5, with a weak D call TRBD1 (6 bases). In DNA, the CDR3 is TGCAGCGTCACGACAGGAGAGACCCAGTACTTC. It is translated as CSVTTGETQYF.